Following are 23 T cell receptor beta chains from one sample sequenced in a study of blood T cell repertoires in COVID-19. Sequenced by immunoSEQ multiplex PCR; TCRdb stores in-frame clones only, minus some. The profile shows some 210,000 clones, about 91% of them singletons. What was sequenced was peripheral blood. These receptor sequences come from a man aged 25 to 40 with acute or convalescent COVID-19.

This chain connects TRBV29-1 to TRBJ1-2, with TRBD1 identical over 7 bases. This CDR3 is built from 11 residues. Losses at the gene ends were 6 bases for V and 5 bases for J; bases not matched to a gene: 3. CDR1 and CDR2 from the germline V gene are SQVTM and ANQGSEA. CDR3 region: CSVPTGYGYTF. CDR3 bases: TGCAGCGTCCCGACAGGGTATGGCTACACCTTC.

The V and J genes are TRBV7-2 and TRBJ1-1; D unresolved. Germline CDR1 and CDR2: SGHTA and FQGNSA. Between the trimmed V and J ends, which lost 4 bases and 3 bases, there was a span of 18 bases. The CDR3 length is 16 residues. CDR3 sequence: CASSSNLFSRDTEAFF. CDR3 coding DNA: TGTGCCAGCAGCTCTAATTTGTTCTCTCGTGACACTGAAGCTTTCTTT.

The chain recombines TRBV7-3 with TRBJ2-3; a possible D gene is TRBD1 (7 bases). The CDR3 sequence is 17 residues long. Trimming took 2 bases from V and 4 from J, leaving 19 bases between them. Germline V gives CDR1 SGHTA, CDR2 FQGTGA. The CDR3 sequence: CASSLGGGALGADTQYF. CDR3 coding DNA: TGTGCCAGCAGCTTAGGAGGGGGCGCTTTAGGCGCAGATACGCAGTATTTT.

This chain links TRBV27 with TRBJ2-7; a weak D match, TRBD1 (6 bases). The CDR3 is 17 residues long. V was clipped by 5 bases and J by 1 base, with 21 bases between them. Per the germline V gene, CDR1 is MNHEY and CDR2 is SMNVEV (reference sequence). The CDR3 here is CASSPFVDSGLSYEQYF. The CDR3, as DNA: TGTGCCAGCAGTCCATTTGTGGACAGTGGCCTATCCTACGAGCAGTACTTC.

The chain recombines TRBV2 with TRBJ2-7; D may be TRBD1 (5 bases). The CDR3 covers 15 residues. Germline V lookup: CDR1 SNHLY, CDR2 FYNNEI. Trimming took off 0 bases at V and 5 bases at J, with 14 bases between the two ends. CDR3 sequence: CASSEAPGSGHEQYF. Here the CDR3 DNA reads TGTGCCAGCAGTGAAGCGCCAGGGTCGGGTCACGAGCAGTACTTC. Supplemented by reference TRBV2 and TRBJ2-7, the full variable domain reads EPEVTQTPSHQVTQMGQEVILRCVPISNHLYFYWYRQILGQKVEFLVSFYNNEISEKSEIFDDQFSVERPDGSNFTLKIRSTKLEDSAMYFCASSEAPGSGHEQYFGPGTRLTVT.

This chain links TRBV28 with TRBJ2-5; TRBD2 might be the D (5 bases). The CDR3 runs 14 residues. V lost 7 bases and J 2 bases, leaving 14 bases between the germline ends. CDR1 and CDR2 from the germline V gene are MDHEN and SYDVKM. In nucleotides, the CDR3 is TGTGCCAGCACCCTCTCGGGGATTCAAGAGACCCAGTACTTC. Translated: CASTLSGIQETQYF.

The CDR3 sequence is CASSYLEGRGEQFF. Here the CDR3 DNA reads TGTGCCAGCAGTTACTTGGAAGGTCGGGGTGAGCAGTTCTTC. The V call is TRBV6-6, the J call TRBJ2-1, with D perhaps matching TRBD2 (5 bases). The length of the CDR3 is 14 residues. Germline CDR1 is MNHNY and CDR2 is SVGAGI (reference sequence). Trimming removed 1 base from V and 9 bases from J, with 13 bases in between.

The chain combines TRBV5-1 with TRBJ2-2; TRBD1 aligns across 9 bases. The V and J ends lost 5 bases and 6 bases, in that order; junction bases with no gene match: 14. Germline CDR1 SGHRS, CDR2 YFSETQ. CDR3 length: 17 amino acids. The CDR3 bases are TGCGCCAGCAGACTATTCATCCCGGGACAGGGACCCGGGGAGCTGTTTTTT. Protein: CASRLFIPGQGPGELFF.

V gene TRBV9 combines with J gene TRBJ1-2; D is possibly TRBD1 (6 bases). Per germline, CDR1 SGDLS and CDR2 YYNGEE. The ends were cut back, 3 bases at V and 5 bases at J, with 8 bases in the middle. The CDR3 runs to 12 residues. DNA for the CDR3: TGTGCCAGCAGCGCAACAGGGTATGGCTACACCTTC. It is translated as CASSATGYGYTF.

This clone has just one count. The CDR3 protein is CASRGLAGGPVTQYF. The CDR3 bases are TGTGCCAGTAGGGGACTAGCGGGGGGGCCGGTGACCCAGTACTTC. The rearrangement joins TRBV2 to TRBJ2-5; 16 bases match TRBD2. The CDR3 loop spans 15 amino acids. Trimming at V came to 9 bases and at J to 7 bases, leaving 8 bases not matched to a gene. Germline CDR1 is SNHLY and CDR2 is FYNNEI.

This clone was detected once. This chain's CDR3 is CASSPAGGSSGELFF. Written as DNA, the CDR3 is TGTGCCAGCAGTCCAGCGGGGGGTTCCTCCGGGGAGCTGTTTTTT. The chain employs TRBV27 and TRBJ2-2; 9 positions agree with TRBD2. Per the germline V gene, CDR1 is MNHEY and CDR2 is SMNVEV (reference sequence). Trimming took 5 bases from V and 6 from J; bases not matched to a gene: 7. The CDR3 loop spans 15 amino acids.

The chain employs TRBV11-3 and TRBJ2-3, with 7 bases aligning to TRBD2. Trimming removed 1 base from V and 4 bases from J; junction bases left unmatched: 5. In germline, CDR1 is SGHNT, CDR2 YENEEA. The CDR3 sequence is 15 residues long. The CDR3 DNA is TGTGCCAGCAGCTTAGGGCGGGGGTGCGCAGATACGCAGTATTTT. Protein: CASSLGRGCADTQYF.

Concerning this clone: At one end, the junction sequence differs from germline, possibly due to a read error. This sequence joins TRBV28 and TRBJ2-1; the match to TRBD1 covers 7 bases. This CDR3 is 15 amino acids long. Germline assignment: CDR1 MDHEN and CDR2 SYDVKM. CDR3 amino acids: CASSLAPGQSYPPVF. CDR3 coding DNA: TGTGCCAGCAGTCTGGCACCGGGACAGTCGTACCCTCCAGTCTTC.

The CDR3 bases are TGTGCCAGCAGGGGTGAGGGTCGAGGGGGCAATGGCTACACCTTC. It yields the protein CASRGEGRGGNGYTF. The V gene is TRBV3-1 (or the pseudogene TRBV3-2), the J gene TRBJ1-2; 7 bases map to TRBD1. Germline-derived CDR1 and CDR2 are LGHDT and YNNKEL (reference sequence). Trimming took 6 bases from V and 6 from J; bases not matched to a gene: 13. This CDR3 comprises 15 residues.

The rearrangement uses TRBV5-1 and TRBJ1-2, with TRBD1 matching over 7 bases. This CDR3 is built from 13 residues. With 5 bases clipped from V and 6 bases from J, the junction kept 7 bases outside the gene matches. Germline CDR1 and CDR2: SGHRS and YFSETQ. The CDR3 region has the DNA TGCGCCAGCAGGGAGAGGACAGGTGATGGCTACACCTTC. Translation: CASRERTGDGYTF. The full variable domain, its missing parts supplied by reference TRBV5-1 and TRBJ1-2, is KAGVTQTPRYLIKTRGQQVTLSCSPISGHRSVSWYQQTPGQGLQFLFEYFSETQRNKGNFPGRFSGRQFSNSRSEMNVSTLELGDSALYLCASRERTGDGYTFGSGTRLTVV.

The chain is built from TRBV19 and TRBJ1-4, with unresolved D. This CDR3 has 16 amino acids. The germline V gene has CDR1 LNHDA and CDR2 SQIVND (reference sequence). With 7 bases removed from V and 0 bases from J, the gap between germline ends came to 15 bases. CDR3 DNA sequence: TGTGCCAGTAACGTTGGGCGGAGGGCAACTAATGAAAAACTGTTTTTT. It translates to CASNVGRRATNEKLFF.

V is TRBV6-5 and J is TRBJ2-1; D might be TRBD2 (6 bases). Looked up from germline, CDR1 is MNHEY and CDR2 is SVGAGI. The CDR3 spans 15 residues. Trimming took 4 bases from V and 3 from J, leaving 13 bases between them. CDR3 DNA sequence: TGTGCCAGCAGTTCCCCGACTAGGGGCTACAATGAGCAGTTCTTC. This codes for CASSSPTRGYNEQFF.

The chain uses TRBV7-6 and TRBJ2-5; TRBD1 aligns across 8 bases. Germline lookup yields CDR1 SGHVS and CDR2 FNYEAQ. The CDR3 length is 15 residues. Trimming took 5 bases from V and 5 from J; bases not matched to a gene: 10. The CDR3 bases are TGTGCCAGCAGCCCCTCGCAGGGGGCGTGGGAGACCCAGTACTTC. Translation: CASSPSQGAWETQYF.

The CDR3 nucleotides read TGTGCCAGCAGCCCCCGGACTATTTTCAGCTTTGGGCAGTACTTC. As protein: CASSPRTIFSFGQYF. The rearrangement links TRBV7-9 to TRBJ2-7; D perhaps matches TRBD2 (6 bases). Trimming took off 5 bases at V and 9 bases at J, with 23 bases between the two ends. The CDR3 is 15 residues long. Germline V gene sequence: CDR1 SEHNR, CDR2 FQNEAQ (reference sequence).

The chain employs TRBV30 and TRBJ2-3; D possibly corresponds to TRBD1 (5 bases). Trimming removed 3 bases at V and 5 bases at J, with 12 bases between. The CDR3 runs 13 residues. In germline, CDR1 is GTSNPN, CDR2 SVGIG (reference sequence). Here the CDR3 DNA reads TGTGCCTGGAGGCAACGAGGACAAGATACGCAGTATTTT. Its translation: CAWRQRGQDTQYF.

The genes are TRBV18 and TRBJ2-5; TRBD2 aligns across 11 bases. V dropped 3 bases and J dropped 5; count of bases not matched to a gene: 11. Germline V lookup: CDR1 KGHSH, CDR2 LQKENI. The CDR3 is made up of 17 amino acids. The CDR3 loop reads CASSPLTGVAGGETQYF. In DNA, the CDR3 is TGTGCCAGCTCACCCCTCACCGGAGTAGCGGGAGGGGAGACCCAGTACTTC.

The CDR3 nucleotides read TGTGCCAGCAGCTTAACGGGACTAACCTACAATGAGCAGTTCTTC. Translating gives CASSLTGLTYNEQFF. The rearrangement joins TRBV7-2 to TRBJ2-1; 7 nucleotides agree with TRBD2. The V gene end was trimmed by 2 bases and the J gene end by 2 bases; junction bases not matched to a gene: 3. The CDR3 has 15 amino acids. Germline V CDR1 and CDR2: SGHTA, FQGNSA.

The rearrangement links TRBV5-1 to TRBJ2-2, with 9 bases fitting TRBD2. Germline V gene lookup returns CDR1 SGHRS and CDR2 YFSETQ. With 4 bases clipped from V and 5 bases from J, the junction kept 12 bases outside the gene matches. There are 17 residues in the CDR3. CDR3 protein: CASSPLGREGPTGELFF. The CDR3 coding sequence is TGCGCCAGCAGCCCCCTCGGGCGGGAGGGCCCGACCGGGGAGCTGTTTTTT.